Below are 20 T cell receptor beta chains sequenced from a single sample in a study of regulatory T cells in long-lasting Graves disease. The time point here: newly diagnosed GD, antithyroid drugs for less than 3 months. Researchers made the TCR library from RNA that was extracted from PBMCs. For TCR beta, libraries came from iRepertoire HTBI primers and Arm-PCR of CDR3 regions. MiXCR, run by TCRdb on the multiplex PCR reads, gives a single entry per CDR3 protein. This sample has around 400,000 distinct CDR3 sequences, with 15% to 17% found just once. Source: peripheral blood mononuclear cells (PBMCs), taken at new diagnosis, from a patient treated with antithyroid drugs. These receptors came from a female donor with Graves disease.

The chain employs TRBV20-1 and TRBJ1-1; TRBD1 matches 11 bases. The germline V gene encodes CDR1 DFQATT and CDR2 SNEGSKA (reference sequence). This CDR3 is 12 amino acids long. The trim removed 1 base at V and 8 bases at J, leaving 0 bases unmatched. This CDR3 reads CSARGTGGEAFF. The DNA for the CDR3 is TGCAGTGCTAGAGGGACAGGGGGCGAAGCTTTCTTT.

This clonotype was recorded a few times. A much larger clone differs from this one at a single base, so this may be a read error. The chain carries TRBV6-1 and TRBJ1-1; D is possibly TRBD1 (6 bases). V lost 6 bases to trimming and J lost 1 base, with 18 bases between them. CDR1 MNHNS and CDR2 SASEGT come from the germline V gene. This CDR3 region has 16 residues. In DNA form, the CDR3 reads TGTGCCAGCAGGCAGGGGTCCCCTCGCTCGAACACTGAAGCTTTCTTT. Translating gives CASRQGSPRSNTEAFF.

Many counts were recorded for this clonotype. The V and J genes are TRBV6-5 and TRBJ1-5, with TRBD1 as a possible D gene (6 bases). CDR3 length: 16 amino acids. Per the germline V gene, CDR1 is MNHEY and CDR2 is SVGAGI. Trimming took off 1 base at V and 6 bases at J, with 16 bases between the two ends. The CDR3 here is CASSYFAGEPGQPQHF. As DNA, the CDR3 is TGTGCCAGCAGTTACTTCGCAGGGGAGCCAGGTCAGCCCCAGCATTTT.

A remark on this clonotype: No DNA is shown, since the ends of the CDR3 on it are uncertain; the CDR3 is the one TCRdb lists. The CDR3: CASSHYFGPLGGNTIYF. The chain joins TRBV3-1 to TRBJ1-3. The CDR3 is 17 residues long, ends included. Germline assignment: CDR1 LGHDT and CDR2 YNNKEL (reference sequence).

This clonotype was counted once. This CDR3 reads CASSFQQGNEQFF. CDR3 in DNA: TGTGCCAGCAGCTTCCAACAGGGGAATGAGCAGTTCTTC. V gene TRBV7-2 combines with J gene TRBJ2-1; 7 bases map to TRBD1. The V gene end was trimmed by 3 bases and the J gene end by 7 bases; junction bases not matched to a gene: 3. This CDR3 has 13 amino acids. Germline V gene sequence: CDR1 SGHTA, CDR2 FQGNSA.

With regard to this clonotype: It differs at one base from a far larger clone, so likely a read error. The chain joins TRBV7-3 to TRBJ1-1; D is ambiguous. The germline V gene encodes CDR1 SGHTA and CDR2 FQGTGA. The CDR3 loop spans 13 amino acids. The CDR3 DNA follows: TGTGTCAGCAGCTCGAGCCTAAACACTGAAGCTTTCTTT. Translation gives CVSSSSLNTEAFF.

The V gene is TRBV11-2, the J gene TRBJ2-3, with 8 bases matching TRBD2. This CDR3 has 15 residues. Per germline, CDR1 SGHAT and CDR2 FQNNGV. V shed 7 bases and J 3 bases; nucleotides not matched to a gene: 9. In nucleotides, the CDR3 is TGTGCCAGCACCGTCGGGGGGGCGAGAACAGATACGCAGTATTTT. This encodes CASTVGGARTDTQYF.

The chain employs TRBV19 and TRBJ2-7; maybe TRBD1 (5 bases). CDR1 is LNHDA and CDR2 is SQIVND in the germline V gene (reference sequence). The CDR3 extends over 12 amino acids. V lost 6 bases and J 5 bases, leaving 11 bases between the germline ends. CDR3 residues: CASRGQGNEQYF. The CDR3 DNA follows: TGTGCCAGTAGAGGTCAGGGCAACGAGCAGTACTTC.

The table lists this clonotype with many counts. The gene calls are TRBV6-5 and TRBJ1-1; D gene uncertain. Trimming removed 2 bases at V and 6 bases at J, with 10 bases between. The CDR3 contains 13 residues. Germline assignment: CDR1 MNHEY and CDR2 SVGAGI. In nucleotides, the CDR3 is TGTGCCAGCAGTTACCTGGAAAGCGCTGAAGCTTTCTTT. This encodes CASSYLESAEAFF.

This clonotype was detected only a few times. Being one base from a much bigger clone, this may be a read error. The rearrangement links TRBV5-5 to TRBJ1-1; D is undetermined. Germline lookup yields CDR1 SGHKS and CDR2 YYEKEE (reference sequence). Trimming removed 7 bases from V and 4 bases from J, with 14 bases in between. The length of the CDR3 is 13 residues. CDR3 sequence (DNA): TGTGCCAGCGGCGAGCTGTCGGGCACTGAAGCTTTCTTT. This gives the protein CASGELSGTEAFF.

This clonotype was detected ten times or more. V and J are TRBV28 and TRBJ2-2, with D maybe TRBD1 (5 bases). Germline-derived CDR1 and CDR2 are MDHEN and SYDVKM. Trimming stripped 10 bases from V and 1 base from J, with 10 bases between. The CDR3 runs to 13 residues. This CDR3 reads CAITQGNTGELFF. The CDR3 DNA sequence: TGTGCCATAACTCAGGGGAACACCGGGGAGCTGTTTTTT.

Many counts were recorded for this clonotype. The chain uses TRBV7-3 and TRBJ2-7; maybe TRBD2 (6 bases). CDR1 SGHTA and CDR2 FQGTGA come from the germline V gene. V shed 5 bases and J shed 7 bases, with 21 bases lying between them. CDR3 length equals 15 residues. CDR3 in DNA: TGTGCCAGCAGCCCCATCGGGGGTCAGGGACCTGAGCAGTACTTC. It codes for CASSPIGGQGPEQYF.

The chain uses TRBV18 and TRBJ1-1, with TRBD1 identical over 7 bases. CDR1 KGHSH and CDR2 LQKENI come from the germline V gene. The CDR3 is 15 amino acids. The junction had 8 bases not matched to a gene; V was cut back by 2 bases and J by 5 bases. CDR3 amino acids: CASSPETGRYTEAFF. In nucleotides, the CDR3 is TGTGCCAGCTCACCAGAGACAGGGCGATATACTGAAGCTTTCTTT.

This clonotype was seen ten or more times. The chain is built from TRBV20-1 and TRBJ2-5; D may match TRBD1 or TRBD2 (5 bases each). CDR3 length equals 12 residues. The germline V gene encodes CDR1 DFQATT and CDR2 SNEGSKA (reference sequence). Deletions cut 5 bases from V and 9 bases from J, with 16 bases between. CDR3: CSAYPPGAPQYF. CDR3 nucleotide sequence: TGCAGTGCTTACCCCCCCGGGGCGCCCCAGTACTTC.

A word on this clonotype: This likely traces to a read error, being one base from a far larger clone. The V gene is TRBV10-3, the J gene TRBJ2-3; the match to TRBD2 covers 10 bases. This CDR3 contains 15 residues. Germline-derived CDR1 and CDR2 are ENHRY and SYGVKD. J lost 3 bases, V lost 5 bases, and 5 bases had no gene match. The CDR3 nucleotides read TGTGCCATCAGTAGCGGGGGGGCCGCAACAGATACGCAGTATTTT. This sequence encodes CAISSGGAATDTQYF.

Concerning this clonotype itself: A much larger clone lies a single base off, so this may be a read error. This sequence joins TRBV27 and TRBJ2-5; tentative D call: TRBD1 (6 bases). This CDR3 is built from 15 residues. Looked up from germline, CDR1 is MNHEY and CDR2 is SMNVEV (reference sequence). The V and J ends lost 5 bases and 5 bases respectively, with 18 bases between them. The CDR3 reads CASSDFSRGGETQYF. The CDR3 region has the DNA TGTGCCAGCAGTGATTTTAGCAGGGGTGGGGAGACCCAGTACTTC.

This clonotype was observed at least ten times. The CDR3 protein is CASSLEGTNEKLFF. CDR3 in DNA: TGTGCCAGCAGTTTAGAGGGAACTAATGAAAAACTGTTTTTT. This chain connects TRBV28 to TRBJ1-4; D remains ambiguous. The CDR3 extends over 14 amino acids. Germline lookup yields CDR1 MDHEN and CDR2 SYDVKM. V dropped 2 bases and J dropped 1 base, with 5 bases sitting between them.

The chain uses TRBV19 and TRBJ1-1; D unclear. V lost 7 bases to trimming and J lost 0 bases, with 12 bases between them. This CDR3 has 14 amino acids. Germline V gives CDR1 LNHDA, CDR2 SQIVND (reference sequence). CDR3 loop: CASTDEVMNTEAFF. The CDR3 bases are TGTGCCAGTACCGATGAGGTAATGAACACTGAAGCTTTCTTT.

This clonotype was observed many times. This sequence joins TRBV12-3 or TRBV12-4 and TRBJ2-1; 7 bases are a match to TRBD2. The CDR3 extends over 13 amino acids. V lost 4 bases, J lost 9 bases, and 6 bases stayed unmatched. The CDR3 loop is CASSYRGLSEQFF. The DNA of the CDR3 is TGTGCCAGCAGTTACCGGGGACTAAGTGAGCAGTTCTTC.

In this sample, this clonotype turned up many times. This chain joins TRBV25-1 and TRBJ2-7, with 9 bases aligning to TRBD1. V lost 3 bases to trimming and J lost 1 base; unmatched junction nucleotides: 4. Germline loops: CDR1 MGHDK, CDR2 SYGVNS. The CDR3 spans 15 residues. CDR3 sequence reads: CASSDYGTGSYEQYF. The CDR3 region has the DNA TGTGCCAGCAGTGATTACGGGACAGGGTCCTACGAGCAGTACTTC.